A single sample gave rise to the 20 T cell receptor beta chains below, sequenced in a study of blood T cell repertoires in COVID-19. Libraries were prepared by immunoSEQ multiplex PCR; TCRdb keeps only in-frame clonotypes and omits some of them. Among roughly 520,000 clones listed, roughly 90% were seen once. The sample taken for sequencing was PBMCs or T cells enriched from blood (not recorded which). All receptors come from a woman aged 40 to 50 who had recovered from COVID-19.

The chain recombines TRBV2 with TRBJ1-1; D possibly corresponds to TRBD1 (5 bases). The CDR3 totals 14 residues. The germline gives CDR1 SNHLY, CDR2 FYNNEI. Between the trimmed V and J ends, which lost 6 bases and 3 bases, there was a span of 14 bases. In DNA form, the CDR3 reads TGTGCCAGCAGCGCTATGGGGGAGGACACTGAAGCTTTCTTT. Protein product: CASSAMGEDTEAFF.

The CDR3 region is CALGMEQYF. The CDR3 nucleotides read TGTGCCTTGGGCATGGAGCAGTACTTC. The rearrangement links TRBV7-9 to TRBJ2-7; D gene ambiguous. The CDR3 extends over 9 amino acids. In germline, CDR1 is SEHNR, CDR2 FQNEAQ (reference sequence). V was pared by 11 bases and J by 7 bases, with 9 bases between.

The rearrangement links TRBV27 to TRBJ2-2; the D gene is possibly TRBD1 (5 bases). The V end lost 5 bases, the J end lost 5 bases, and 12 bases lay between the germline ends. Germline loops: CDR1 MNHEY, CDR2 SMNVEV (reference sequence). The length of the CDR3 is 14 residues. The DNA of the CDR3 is TGTGCCAGCAGTCCCCGACAGATAACCGGGGAGCTGTTTTTT. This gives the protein CASSPRQITGELFF.

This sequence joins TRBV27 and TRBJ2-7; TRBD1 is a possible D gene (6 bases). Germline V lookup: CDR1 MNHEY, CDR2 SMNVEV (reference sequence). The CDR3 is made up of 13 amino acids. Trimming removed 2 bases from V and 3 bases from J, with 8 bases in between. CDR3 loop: CASSLTGSYEQYF. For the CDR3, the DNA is TGTGCCAGCAGTTTAACAGGGAGCTACGAGCAGTACTTC.

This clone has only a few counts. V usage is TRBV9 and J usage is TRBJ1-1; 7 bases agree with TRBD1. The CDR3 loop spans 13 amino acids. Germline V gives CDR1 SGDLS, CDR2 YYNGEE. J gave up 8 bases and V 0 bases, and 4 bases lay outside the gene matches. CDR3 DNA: TGTGCCAGCAGCGTAGCTTCGGACAGGGAAGCTTTCTTT. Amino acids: CASSVASDREAFF. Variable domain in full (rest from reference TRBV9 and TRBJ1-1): DSGVTQTPKHLITATGQRVTLRCSPRSGDLSVYWYQQSLDQGLQFLIQYYNGEERAKGNILERFSAQQFPDLHSELNLSSLELGDSALYFCASSVASDREAFFGQGTRLTVV.

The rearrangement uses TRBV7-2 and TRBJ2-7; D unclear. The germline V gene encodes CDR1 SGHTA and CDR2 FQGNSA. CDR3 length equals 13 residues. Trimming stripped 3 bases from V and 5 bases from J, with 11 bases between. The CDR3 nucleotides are TGTGCCAGCAGCTTCTTGTTTCCGGACGAGCAGTACTTC. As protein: CASSFLFPDEQYF. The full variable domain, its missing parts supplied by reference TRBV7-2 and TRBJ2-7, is GAGVSQSPSNKVTEKGKDVELRCDPISGHTALYWYRQSLGQGLEFLIYFQGNSAPDKSGLPSDRFSAERTGGSVSTLTIQRTQQEDSAVYLCASSFLFPDEQYFGPGTRLTVT.

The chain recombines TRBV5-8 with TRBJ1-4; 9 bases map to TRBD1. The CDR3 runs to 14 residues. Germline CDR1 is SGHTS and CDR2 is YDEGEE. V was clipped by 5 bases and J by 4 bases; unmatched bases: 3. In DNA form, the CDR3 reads TGTGCCAGCAGTTCGGGACAGGGTAATGAAAAACTGTTTTTT. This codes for CASSSGQGNEKLFF.

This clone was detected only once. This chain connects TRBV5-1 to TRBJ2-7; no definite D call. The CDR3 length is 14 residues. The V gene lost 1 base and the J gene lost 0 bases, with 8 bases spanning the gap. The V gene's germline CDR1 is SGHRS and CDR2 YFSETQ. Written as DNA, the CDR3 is TGCGCCAGCAGCTTGTCCCCAAACTCCTACGAGCAGTACTTC. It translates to CASSLSPNSYEQYF. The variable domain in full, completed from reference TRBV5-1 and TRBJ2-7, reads KAGVTQTPRYLIKTRGQQVTLSCSPISGHRSVSWYQQTPGQGLQFLFEYFSETQRNKGNFPGRFSGRQFSNSRSEMNVSTLELGDSALYLCASSLSPNSYEQYFGPGTRLTVT.

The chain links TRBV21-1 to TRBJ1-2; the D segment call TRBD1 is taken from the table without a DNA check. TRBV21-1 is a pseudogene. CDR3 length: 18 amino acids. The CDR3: CASSKRRCRQQLNYGYTF. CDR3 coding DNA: TGTGCCAGCAGCAAACGACGTTGCCGACAGCAACTAAACTATGGCTACACCTTC.

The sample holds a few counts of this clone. CDR3 in amino acids: CASSQVLPNTEAFF. The CDR3 coding sequence is TGTGCCAGCAGCCAAGTCCTACCTAACACTGAAGCTTTCTTT. The chain combines TRBV14 with TRBJ1-1; the D is unclear. Trimming stripped 1 base from V and 2 bases from J, with 8 bases between. The CDR3 runs 14 residues. Germline values: CDR1 SGHDN, CDR2 FVKESK.

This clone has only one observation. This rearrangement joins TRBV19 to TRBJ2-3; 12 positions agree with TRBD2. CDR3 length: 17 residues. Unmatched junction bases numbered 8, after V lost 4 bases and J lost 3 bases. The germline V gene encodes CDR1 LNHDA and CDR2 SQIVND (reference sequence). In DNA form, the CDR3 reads TGTGCCAGTAGTACCATCGCTAGCGGGAGGGCAACAGATACGCAGTATTTT. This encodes CASSTIASGRATDTQYF.

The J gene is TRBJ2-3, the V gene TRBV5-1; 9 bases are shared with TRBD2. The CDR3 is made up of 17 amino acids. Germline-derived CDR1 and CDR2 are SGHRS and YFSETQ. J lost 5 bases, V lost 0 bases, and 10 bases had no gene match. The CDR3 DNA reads TGCGCCAGCAGCTTGGCCTCGGGCGGGAGGGCCGGAGATACGCAGTATTTT. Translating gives CASSLASGGRAGDTQYF.

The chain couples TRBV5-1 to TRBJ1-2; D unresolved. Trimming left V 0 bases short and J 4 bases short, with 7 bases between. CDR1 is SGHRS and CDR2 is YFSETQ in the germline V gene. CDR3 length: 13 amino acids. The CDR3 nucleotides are TGCGCCAGCAGCTTGGATTACAGCTATGGCTACACCTTC. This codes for CASSLDYSYGYTF.

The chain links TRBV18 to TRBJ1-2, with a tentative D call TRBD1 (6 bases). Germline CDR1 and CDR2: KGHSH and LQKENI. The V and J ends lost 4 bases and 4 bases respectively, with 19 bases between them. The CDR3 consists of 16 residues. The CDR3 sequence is CASSQGLGQQAYGYTF. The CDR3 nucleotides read TGTGCCAGCTCACAAGGATTAGGACAGCAAGCCTATGGCTACACCTTC.

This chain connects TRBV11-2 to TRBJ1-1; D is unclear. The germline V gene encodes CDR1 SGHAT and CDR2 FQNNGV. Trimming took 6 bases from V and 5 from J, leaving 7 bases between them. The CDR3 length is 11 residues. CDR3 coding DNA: TGTGCCAGCAGACTGGTGACTGAAGCTTTCTTT. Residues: CASRLVTEAFF.

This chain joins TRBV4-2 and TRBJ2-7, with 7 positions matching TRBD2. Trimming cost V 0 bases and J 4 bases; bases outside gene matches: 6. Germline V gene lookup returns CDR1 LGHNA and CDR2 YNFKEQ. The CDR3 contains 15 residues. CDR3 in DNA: TGTGCCAGCAGCCAAGACTGGGAGGGTCCGTACGAGCAGTACTTC. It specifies CASSQDWEGPYEQYF.

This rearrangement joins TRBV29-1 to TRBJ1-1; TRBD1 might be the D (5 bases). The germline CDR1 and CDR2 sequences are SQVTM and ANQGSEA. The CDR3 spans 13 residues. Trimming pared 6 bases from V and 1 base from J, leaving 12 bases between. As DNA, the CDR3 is TGCAGCGTAGCTACGGGGGGGAACACTGAAGCTTTCTTT. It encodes CSVATGGNTEAFF.

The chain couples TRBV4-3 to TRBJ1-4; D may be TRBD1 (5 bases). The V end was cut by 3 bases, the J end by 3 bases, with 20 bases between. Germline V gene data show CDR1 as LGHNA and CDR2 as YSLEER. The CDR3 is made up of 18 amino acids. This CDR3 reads CASSHEGARAPANEKLFF. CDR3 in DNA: TGCGCCAGCAGCCATGAAGGCGCCAGGGCCCCAGCTAATGAAAAACTGTTTTTT.

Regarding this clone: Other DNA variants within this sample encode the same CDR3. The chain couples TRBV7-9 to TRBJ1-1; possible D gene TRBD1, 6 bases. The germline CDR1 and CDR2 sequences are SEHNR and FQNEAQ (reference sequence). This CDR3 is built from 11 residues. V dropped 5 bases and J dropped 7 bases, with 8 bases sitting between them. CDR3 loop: CASSLDSEAFF. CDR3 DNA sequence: TGTGCCAGCAGCCTGGACAGTGAAGCTTTCTTT.

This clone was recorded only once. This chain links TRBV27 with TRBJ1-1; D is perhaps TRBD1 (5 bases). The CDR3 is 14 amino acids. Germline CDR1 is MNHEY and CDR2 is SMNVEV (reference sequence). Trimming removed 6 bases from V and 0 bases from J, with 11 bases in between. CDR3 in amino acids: CASSATDLNTEAFF. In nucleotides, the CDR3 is TGTGCCAGCAGCGCGACAGACTTGAACACTGAAGCTTTCTTT.